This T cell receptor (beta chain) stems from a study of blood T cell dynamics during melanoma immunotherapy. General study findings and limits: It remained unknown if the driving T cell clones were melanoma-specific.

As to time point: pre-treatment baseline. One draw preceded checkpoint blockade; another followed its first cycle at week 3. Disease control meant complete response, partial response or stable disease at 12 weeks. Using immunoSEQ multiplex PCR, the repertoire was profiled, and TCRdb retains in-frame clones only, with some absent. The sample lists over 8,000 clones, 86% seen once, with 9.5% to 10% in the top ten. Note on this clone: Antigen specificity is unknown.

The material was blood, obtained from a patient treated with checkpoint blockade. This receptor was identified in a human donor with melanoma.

The DNA of the CDR3 is TGCAGTGCTAACTCCAGGGGCGAGCAGTACTTC. This sequence encodes CSANSRGEQYF. V gene TRBV20-1 combines with J gene TRBJ2-5; possibly TRBD1 for D (6 bases). The J call may be mistaken, given a closer DNA end match to TRBJ2-7. The CDR3 consists of 11 residues. The V gene's germline CDR1 is DFQATT and CDR2 SNEGSKA (reference sequence).